Listed below are T cell receptor beta chains from one sample, sequenced in a study of blood T cell repertoires in COVID-19. Using immunoSEQ multiplex PCR, the repertoire was profiled, and TCRdb retains in-frame clones only, with some absent. The sample holds around 150,000 clones, approximately 80% seen once. The sequencing sample was made of peripheral blood. The receptors derive from a woman older than 75 with acute or convalescent COVID-19. Each CDR3 is given with its conserved first and last residue. D genes are given only for firm matches. Clone sizes are given selectively: once, few, many, or a class where the clone is expanded.

once	TRBV30	TRBJ2-7	-	TGTGCCTGGACTCCGGGTGGGTACGCCTACGAGCAGTACTTC	CAWTPGGYAYEQYF
few	TRBV19	TRBJ2-2	TRBD1	TGTGCCAGTAGTAGACTCGGGACAGGGCCCACCGGGGAGCTGTTTTTT	CASSRLGTGPTGELFF
-	TRBV30	TRBJ1-1	TRBD1	TGTGCCTATACACACCTAGGACAGGGTAGGGCTTTCTTT	CAYTHLGQGRAFF
many	TRBV2	TRBJ2-5	TRBD2	TGTGCCAGCAGAGTAGCGGGGGGGGGTGAGACCCAGTACTTC	CASRVAGGGETQYF
-	TRBV9	TRBJ2-3	-	TGTGCCAGCAGCACAACGTACACGGGGAGAGCTAGCACAGATACGCAGTATTTT	CASSTTYTGRASTDTQYF
-	TRBV27	TRBJ2-3	-	TGTGCCAGTTCCTTCTCCCGAGGGACAGATACGCAGTATTTT	CASSFSRGTDTQYF
few	TRBV5-5	TRBJ1-5	TRBD1	TGTGCCAGCAGCTTGGCCTGGGGTGGGGGACAGAGGCATCAGCCCCAGCATTTT	CASSLAWGGGQRHQPQHF
-	TRBV18	TRBJ2-6	-	TGTGCCAGCTCACCGGGCCAGGGAACGAGCTCTGGGGCCAACGTCCTGACTTTC	CASSPGQGTSSGANVLTF
-	TRBV19	TRBJ2-3	TRBD1	TGTGCCAGTAGTGTCACAGGGGTCGGAGATACGCAGTATTTT	CASSVTGVGDTQYF
-	TRBV3-1/TRBV3-2	TRBJ2-1	-	TGTGCCAGCAGCCAAGATCGATTGCAGGATTTGTACAATGAGCAGTTCTTC	CASSQDRLQDLYNEQFF
-	TRBV5-4	TRBJ2-7	TRBD2	TGTGCCAGCAGCTTGGCGGGAGGGACTTACTACGAGCAGTACTTC	CASSLAGGTYYEQYF
once	TRBV28	TRBJ1-4	TRBD1	TGTGCCAGCAGCTTAGCCGGGACAGGGAGTGAAAAACTGTTTTTT	CASSLAGTGSEKLFF
-	TRBV29-1	TRBJ2-3	TRBD2	TGCAGCGTCCGCCGGGCGGGGGAATCAGATACGCAGTATTTT	CSVRRAGESDTQYF
-	TRBV19	TRBJ1-5	TRBD1	TGTGCCGGAGGACAGGGTCGTCAGCCCCAGCATTTT	CAGGQGRQPQHF
-	TRBV4-2	TRBJ2-1	TRBD2	TGTGCCAGCAGCGGGACTAGCGCCCACAATGAGCAGTTCTTC	CASSGTSAHNEQFF
-	TRBV6-6	TRBJ2-1	TRBD1	TGTGCCAGCAGTCCGCGGACAGGGGATTACAATGAGCAGTTCTTC	CASSPRTGDYNEQFF
-	TRBV10-3	TRBJ1-5	-	TGTGCCACCCGGACAGAAGATCAGCCCCAGCATTTT	CATRTEDQPQHF
-	TRBV7-3	TRBJ2-5	TRBD1	TGTGCCAGCAGCTTAATGACAGGGGTGGCGGAGACCCAGTACTTC	CASSLMTGVAETQYF
-	TRBV25-1	TRBJ1-2	TRBD1	TGTGCCAGCAGTGATCCCGGGGACAGCACCGGAGTTAACTATGGCTACACCTTC	CASSDPGDSTGVNYGYTF
-	TRBV6-2/TRBV6-3	TRBJ1-5	-	TGTGCCAGCAGTTACCCGGGACTTCAGCCCCAGCATTTT	CASSYPGLQPQHF
-	TRBV3-1/TRBV3-2	TRBJ1-6	-	TGTGCCAGCAGCCGGGGGGATTCACCCCTCCACTTT	CASSRGDSPLHF
-	TRBV23-1	TRBJ1-5	-	TGCGCCAGCAGTCGGTTGAGGCAGAGGGGGTACAATCAGCCCCAGCATTTT	CASSRLRQRGYNQPQHF
-	TRBV29-1	TRBJ2-7	-	TGCAGCGTCGGGACACCCTCCTACGAGCAGTACTTC	CSVGTPSYEQYF
many	TRBV2	TRBJ2-5	TRBD1	TGTGCCAGCAGTGGTCGTTTTACAGGGGGAGGAGAGACCCAGTACTTC	CASSGRFTGGGETQYF
-	TRBV11-3	TRBJ1-1	TRBD1	TGTGCCAGCAGCTCGGCGGGGGACAGGGCTGCTTTCTTT	CASSSAGDRAAFF
-	TRBV19	TRBJ2-1	TRBD1	TGTGCCAGTAGTTATACCGGGACAGGGAACAATGAGCAGTTCTTC	CASSYTGTGNNEQFF
-	TRBV7-2	TRBJ2-1	TRBD1	TGTGCCAGCAGCTTAGCCGGGACAGGGGGCATCTACAATGAGCAGTTCTTC	CASSLAGTGGIYNEQFF
-	TRBV6-2/TRBV6-3	TRBJ2-3	TRBD2	TGTGCCAGCAGTTACGGCGGGGGGGTAGATACGCAGTATTTT	CASSYGGGVDTQYF
-	TRBV25-1	TRBJ1-1	-	TGTGCCAGCAGTGCCCAGAACACTGAAGCTTTCTTT	CASSAQNTEAFF
-	TRBV4-3	TRBJ1-2	-	TGCGCCAGCAGCCAAGATGGGGGGGGAACTTATAACTATGGCTACACCTTC	CASSQDGGGTYNYGYTF
few	TRBV6-5	TRBJ1-2	-	TGTGCCAGCAGCCCAGGGCAGCGTGGCTACACCTTC	CASSPGQRGYTF
once	TRBV6-1	TRBJ2-2	TRBD2	TGTGCCAGCAGTGATACCAGGGGACTAGCGGGAGGGCCTAACACCGGGGAGCTGTTTTTT	CASSDTRGLAGGPNTGELFF
-	TRBV4-3	TRBJ2-3	TRBD1	TGCGCCAGCAGCCAAAGGGTTAACAGGGGTTTGGGAGATACGCAGTATTTT	CASSQRVNRGLGDTQYF
few	TRBV28	TRBJ1-1	-	TGTGCCAGCAGTCTCACAGGGAAGGGCACTGAAGCTTTCTTT	CASSLTGKGTEAFF
-	TRBV18	TRBJ2-2	-	TGTGCCAGCTCATCCGGTGGGAACACCGGGGAGCTGTTTTTT	CASSSGGNTGELFF
-	TRBV6-5	TRBJ1-1	-	TGTGCCAGCAGTATGACAGCAACTGAAGCTTTCTTT	CASSMTATEAFF
-	TRBV7-3	TRBJ2-7	-	TGTGCCAGCAGCTTCGACAGATCCTACGAGCAGTACTTC	CASSFDRSYEQYF
-	TRBV7-8	TRBJ1-6	-	TGTGCCAGCAGCTTGGGACTGGGGGGTAATTCACCCCTCCACTTT	CASSLGLGGNSPLHF
-	TRBV7-6	TRBJ2-5	-	TGTGCCAGCAGCTTCGGGACAATCGTCCAAGAGACCCAGTACTTC	CASSFGTIVQETQYF
-	TRBV3-1/TRBV3-2	TRBJ1-5	-	TGTGCCAGCAGCCAATGGGCGGGGCAGCCCCAGCATTTT	CASSQWAGQPQHF
-	TRBV7-9	TRBJ1-2	-	TGTGCCAGCAGCTCGCGGGGGGGCAGAGGCTATGGCTACACCTTC	CASSSRGGRGYGYTF
-	TRBV5-1	TRBJ2-1	TRBD2	TGCGCCAGCAGCTCCCCACTAGCGGGAGACAATGAGCAGTTCTTC	CASSSPLAGDNEQFF
once	TRBV19	TRBJ1-5	-	TGTGCCAGTAGTATAAGGGGTACAAGGGGTAGCAATCAGCCCCAGCATTTT	CASSIRGTRGSNQPQHF
-	TRBV3-1/TRBV3-2	TRBJ1-1	-	TGTGCCAGCAGTCGGGGGACTGAAGCTTTCTTT	CASSRGTEAFF
-	TRBV7-9	TRBJ1-1	-	TGTGCCAGCAGCAGCCCGTGGACTGAAGCTTTCTTT	CASSSPWTEAFF
-	TRBV19	TRBJ2-2	-	TGTGCCAGTACTACGACGGACAAAACTCGAAGGTTAACCGGGGAGCTGTTTTTT	CASTTTDKTRRLTGELFF
-	TRBV12-5	TRBJ1-5	-	TGTGCTAGTGGTTTGACCCCCCGCGGAGATCAGCCCCAGCATTTT	CASGLTPRGDQPQHF
-	TRBV3-1/TRBV3-2	TRBJ2-7	TRBD2	TGTGCCAGCAGAACTCACGCGGGAGGTGGGGAGCAGTACTTC	CASRTHAGGGEQYF
-	TRBV4-3	TRBJ2-2	TRBD1	TGCGCCAGCAGCCAAGAGGACCGGGACAGCACGAACACCGGGGAGCTGTTTTTT	CASSQEDRDSTNTGELFF
-	TRBV6-1	TRBJ1-4	-	TGTGCCAGCAGTGAAGGACAGCAGGGGTCGACAAAAAAACTGTTTTTT	CASSEGQQGSTKKLFF
-	TRBV5-1	TRBJ1-2	-	TGCGCCAGCAGCCCAGGAGCAGGGCCCACCTATGGCTACACCTTC	CASSPGAGPTYGYTF